This T cell receptor (beta chain) originates from a study of CD8+ T cells in alopecia areata (dated by TCRdb to the late 2010s). Context from the whole study: The treated patients took part in an open-label pilot trial in which moderate-to-severe alopecia areata was treated with oral tofacitinib at 5 to 10 mg twice daily. Biopsies were taken from tofacitinib-treated patients at baseline and again at 4 and 24 weeks into treatment, and several of those patients also had a later scalp biopsy. Tofacitinib was administered for 6 to 18 months, and 6 months of follow-up off drug were then conducted to assess delayed response and recurrence. Scalp clonality was compared across normal scalp (n=4), patchy alopecia areata scalp (n=8), and alopecia totalis/universalis scalp (n=8). immunoSEQ multiplex PCR using 35 Vbeta forward primers and 13 Jbeta reverse primers was used to amplify TCRbeta CDR3 regions. In humans, TCRbeta sequencing was performed on scalp tissue and on sorted CD4+ and CD8+ peripheral blood T cells from healthy controls and from patients with patchy or totalis/universalis alopecia areata. RNA was obtained with the PAXgene miRNA kit for fixed scalp, the miRNeasy kit for PBMCs, and the RNeasy kit for mouse skin. To study T cell clonal expansion in alopecia areata, the researchers applied high-throughput TCRbeta sequencing to both the C3H/HeJ mouse model and human patients.

Library preparation employed the immunoSEQ multiplex PCR assay. RNA was extracted from all samples and reverse transcribed into cDNA as template for TCR sequencing. First-strand cDNA was synthesized with SuperScript III using a 2:1 mix of oligo-dT and random hexamers. A synthetic immune receptor repertoire was used to measure amplification bias, and any remaining bias was corrected computationally. The source study handled its data this way. Raw reads were preprocessed to remove errors, and CDR3 was defined according to IMGT conventions as the region from the conserved cysteine to phenylalanine. Clonality was computed by normalizing Shannon entropy by log2 of the number of productive unique TCRs and subtracting the result from 1. CD4 or CD8 identity of scalp clones was inferred by cross-referencing scalp TCRbeta sequences with sorted blood CD4 and CD8 repertoires. As stored in TCRdb, this immuneACCESS dataset retains in-frame rearrangements with V and J assigned. A fraction of the clones does not appear; measured against another copy, unresolved V genes explain less than half of the discrepancy, and the remainder lacks a known reason. V and J calls and clone size are those listed in that table; D and trimming were worked out from the DNA. This sample has around 140,000 clones in its table, and 51% of those were observed once. 0.85% to 1% of the sample is held by the ten biggest clonotypes.

The CDR3 holds 15 amino acids from the cysteine to the phenylalanine. Left in the record is the CDR3 DNA by itself, 45 bases read in frame from the first base. Sequences SNHLY (CDR1) and FYNNEI (CDR2) are obtained from the germline V gene. The V and J ends are trimmed by 1 base and 5 bases, leaving 13 bases between them. The time point label, read with the paper, signifies: baseline before oral tofacitinib. Lesional scalp punch biopsies and peripheral blood were obtained from alopecia areata patients. PBMCs were isolated by density centrifugation and stained for CD3, CD4 and CD8, after which CD4+ and CD8+ T cells were sorted on a FACSAria. In regard to this clone: The specificity of this receptor is unknown. Nothing much larger sits one base from this clone, and base qualities are not available.

On the study overall, not on this receptor specifically: Compared with normal scalp, lesional scalp had higher clonality and more expanded CD8+ clones, particularly in alopecia totalis/universalis, a pattern that suggests antigenic drive. TCR sequences shared between patients were less clear than in mice, possibly partly because of HLA diversity in the patient population. Unlike mouse skin, where gammadelta T cells dominate, normal human skin contains resident alphabeta T cells that get sequenced too, which complicates analysis of the scalp TCR repertoire.

The TCR sequence derives from a human donor with alopecia areata. The chain was built from TRBV2 and TRBJ2-3, with TRBD1 perhaps the D gene, on 5 matching bases. The specimen comprised CD4+ T cells sorted from blood, sampled at week 0. The bases are TGTGCCAGCAGTGAAGGGGGCTTTGGTGTAGATACGCAGTATTTT. Translated, this gives CASSEGGFGVDTQYF.